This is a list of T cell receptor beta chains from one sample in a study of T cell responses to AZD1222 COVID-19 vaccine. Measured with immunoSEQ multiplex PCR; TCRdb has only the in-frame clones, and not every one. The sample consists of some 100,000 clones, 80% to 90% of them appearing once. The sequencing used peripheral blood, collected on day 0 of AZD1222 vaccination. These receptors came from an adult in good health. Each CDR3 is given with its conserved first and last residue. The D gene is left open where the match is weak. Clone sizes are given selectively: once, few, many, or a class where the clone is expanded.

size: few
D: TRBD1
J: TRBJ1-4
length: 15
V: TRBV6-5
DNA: TGTGCCAGCAGGCGCCGACAGGGTGGGCATGAAAAACTGTTTTTT
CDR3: CASRRRQGGHEKLFF

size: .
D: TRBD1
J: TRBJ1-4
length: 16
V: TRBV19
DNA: TGTGCCAGTAGTAAGTTGTCCGACAGGGGAGGGCGTATCCTGTTTTTT
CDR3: CASSKLSDRGGRILFF

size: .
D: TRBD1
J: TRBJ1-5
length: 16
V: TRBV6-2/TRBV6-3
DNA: TGTGCCAGCAGTTACCGGGGACAGGGGTTCAATCAGCCCCAGCATTTT
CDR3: CASSYRGQGFNQPQHF

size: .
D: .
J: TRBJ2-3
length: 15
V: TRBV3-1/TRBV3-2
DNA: TGTGCCAGCAGCCACCCGGGGGGCGGCACAGATACGCAGTATTTT
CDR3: CASSHPGGGTDTQYF

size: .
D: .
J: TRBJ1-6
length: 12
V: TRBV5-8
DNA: TGTGCCAGCAGCTTGGTATTGTCACCCCTCCACTTT
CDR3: CASSLVLSPLHF

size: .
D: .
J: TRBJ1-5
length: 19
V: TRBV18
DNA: TGTGCCAGCTCACCAGAGCGAGGATTTGGTGCAGCGAGCATTCAGCCCCAGCATTTT
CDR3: CASSPERGFGAASIQPQHF

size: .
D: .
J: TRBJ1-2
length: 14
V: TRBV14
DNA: TGTGCCAGCAGCCAATCACGGGGGCACTATGGCTACACCTTC
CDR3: CASSQSRGHYGYTF

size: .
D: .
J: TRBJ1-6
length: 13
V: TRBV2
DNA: TGTGCCAGCGCCGTCGCGCGGAATTCACCCCTCCACTTT
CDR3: CASAVARNSPLHF

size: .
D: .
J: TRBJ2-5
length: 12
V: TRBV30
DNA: TGTGCCTGGAGAAAGATAGAAGAGACCCAGTACTTC
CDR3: CAWRKIEETQYF

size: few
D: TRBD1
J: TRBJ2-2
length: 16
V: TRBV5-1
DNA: TGCGCCAGCAGTCTATCGACACAGGGGTTCACCGGGGAGCTGTTTTTT
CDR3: CASSLSTQGFTGELFF

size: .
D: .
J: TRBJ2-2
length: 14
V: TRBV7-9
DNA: TGTGCCAGCAGCCCCCTGGGGAACACCGGGGAGCTGTTTTTT
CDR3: CASSPLGNTGELFF

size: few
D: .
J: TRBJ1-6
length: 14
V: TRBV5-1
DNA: TGCGCCAGCACTGCCCAGACCGGAAATTCACCCCTCCACTTT
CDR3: CASTAQTGNSPLHF

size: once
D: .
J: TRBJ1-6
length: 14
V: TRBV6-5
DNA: TGTGCCAGCAGTTCCCTCGGGGGGCTTTCACCCCTCCACTTT
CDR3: CASSSLGGLSPLHF

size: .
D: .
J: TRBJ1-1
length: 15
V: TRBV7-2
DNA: TGTGCCAGCAGCTTAGATCCCGGGGAGAACACTGAAGCTTTCTTT
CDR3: CASSLDPGENTEAFF

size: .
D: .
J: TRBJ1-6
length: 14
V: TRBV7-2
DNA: TGTGCCAGCAGCTTAGACAGGGTTAATTCACCCCTCCACTTT
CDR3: CASSLDRVNSPLHF

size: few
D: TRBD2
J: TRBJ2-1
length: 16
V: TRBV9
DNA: TGTGCCAGCAGCGTAGGGGGCGGGGGCTCCTACAATGAGCAGTTCTTC
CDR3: CASSVGGGGSYNEQFF

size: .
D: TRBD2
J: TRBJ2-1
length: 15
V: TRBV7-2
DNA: TGTGCCAGCAGCCCATCAGCGGGGTCCGGAAATGAGCAGTTCTTC
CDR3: CASSPSAGSGNEQFF

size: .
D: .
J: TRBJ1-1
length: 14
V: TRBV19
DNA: TGTGCCAGTAGTACCGGACAGCGGTCCACTGAAGCTTTCTTT
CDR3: CASSTGQRSTEAFF

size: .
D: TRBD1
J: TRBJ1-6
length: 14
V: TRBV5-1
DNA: TGCGCCAGCAGCTGGGGACAGGGAAGGTCACCCCTCCACTTT
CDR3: CASSWGQGRSPLHF

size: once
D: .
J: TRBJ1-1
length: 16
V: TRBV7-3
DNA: TGTGCCAGCAGCCCTCGGGGAAGTTGGGTCGAGACTGAAGCTTTCTTT
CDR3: CASSPRGSWVETEAFF

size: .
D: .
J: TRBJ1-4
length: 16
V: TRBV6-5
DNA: TGTGCCAGCAGTTACGGGACCGCCTACGCTAATGAAAAACTGTTTTTT
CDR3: CASSYGTAYANEKLFF

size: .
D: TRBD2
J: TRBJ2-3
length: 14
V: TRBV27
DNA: TGTGCCAGCACCTTCCGGGGGGGCCGCGATACGCAGTATTTT
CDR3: CASTFRGGRDTQYF

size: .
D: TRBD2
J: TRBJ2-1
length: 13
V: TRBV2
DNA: TGTGCCAGCCGGACTAGCGGGACCAATGAGCAGTTCTTC
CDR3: CASRTSGTNEQFF

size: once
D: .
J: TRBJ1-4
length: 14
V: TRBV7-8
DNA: TGTGCCAGCAGCCTCGGGATCGGCGGTGAAAAACTGTTTTTT
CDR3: CASSLGIGGEKLFF

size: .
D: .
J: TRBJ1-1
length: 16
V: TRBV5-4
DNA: TGTGCCAGCACCCGGGGGGGGGCGCAAGGGAACACTGAAGCTTTCTTT
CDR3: CASTRGGAQGNTEAFF

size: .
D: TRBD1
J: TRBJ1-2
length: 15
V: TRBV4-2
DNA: TGTGCCAGCAGCCAGATACAGGGGGCCGATTATGGCTACACCTTC
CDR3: CASSQIQGADYGYTF

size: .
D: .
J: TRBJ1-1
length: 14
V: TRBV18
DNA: TGTGCCAGCTCACTTAACAGGGAGAACACTGAAGCTTTCTTT
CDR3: CASSLNRENTEAFF

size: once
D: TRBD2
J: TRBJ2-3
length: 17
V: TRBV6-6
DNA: TGTGCCAGCAGTCGTCCTCTACTAGCGGGGGGAACAGATACGCAGTATTTT
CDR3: CASSRPLLAGGTDTQYF

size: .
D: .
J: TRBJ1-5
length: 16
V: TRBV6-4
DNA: TGTGCCAGCAGTGACGGACGTCAGACAAACAATCAGCCCCAGCATTTT
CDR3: CASSDGRQTNNQPQHF